The T cell receptor beta chain described here comes from a study of blood T cell repertoires in COVID-19. The authors' processing: Amplification from reference gene primers served as the basis for estimated nucleated cell counts. TCRdb's copy holds only in-frame clones and misses some; the assay was immunoSEQ multiplex PCR. V and J calls and clone size are copied from that table; D and trimming were computed from the DNA. This sample has fewer than 200,000 clones, with roughly 80% found just once. Germline CDR1 WSHSY, CDR2 SAAADI. This CDR3 is 14 amino acids long. V lost 4 bases, J lost 6 bases, and 8 bases stayed unmatched.

This rearrangement joins TRBV10-2 to TRBJ2-7; 8 bases map to TRBD2. The source is a woman aged 55-70 years with acute COVID-19. The source material was PBMCs or T cells enriched from blood (not recorded which). The CDR3 loop reads CASSASAGVSEQYF. The CDR3 DNA sequence: TGCGCCAGCAGTGCGTCAGCGGGAGTATCCGAGCAGTACTTC.